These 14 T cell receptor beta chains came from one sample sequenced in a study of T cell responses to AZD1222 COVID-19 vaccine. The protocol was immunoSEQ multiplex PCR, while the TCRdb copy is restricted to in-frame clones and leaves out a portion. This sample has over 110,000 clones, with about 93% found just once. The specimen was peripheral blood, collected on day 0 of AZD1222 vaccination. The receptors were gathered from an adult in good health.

CDR3 nucleotide sequence: TGTGCCAGCAGCCTGGCCTCTAGCACAGATACGCAGTATTTT. It yields the protein CASSLASSTDTQYF. The chain combines TRBV3-1 (or the pseudogene TRBV3-2) with TRBJ2-3; unclear D gene. The CDR3 loop spans 14 amino acids. Deletions cut 4 bases from V and 0 bases from J, with 8 bases between. Germline V gives CDR1 LGHDT, CDR2 YNNKEL (reference sequence).

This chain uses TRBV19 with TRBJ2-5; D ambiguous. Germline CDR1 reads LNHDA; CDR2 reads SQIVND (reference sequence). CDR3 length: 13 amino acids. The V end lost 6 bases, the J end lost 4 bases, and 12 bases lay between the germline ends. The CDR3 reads CASSLTVLETQYF. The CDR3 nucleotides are TGTGCCAGTAGCCTGACGGTATTAGAGACCCAGTACTTC.

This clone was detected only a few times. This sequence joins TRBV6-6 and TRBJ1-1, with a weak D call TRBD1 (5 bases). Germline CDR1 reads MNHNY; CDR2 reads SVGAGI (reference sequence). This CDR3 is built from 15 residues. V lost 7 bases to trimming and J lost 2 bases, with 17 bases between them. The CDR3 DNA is TGTGCCAGCACCCGTACGGGGGAGGGAAACACTGAAGCTTTCTTT. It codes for CASTRTGEGNTEAFF.

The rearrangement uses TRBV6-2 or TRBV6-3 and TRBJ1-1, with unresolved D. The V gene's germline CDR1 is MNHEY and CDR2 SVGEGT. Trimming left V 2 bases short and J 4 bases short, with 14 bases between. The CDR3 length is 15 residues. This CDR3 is CASSYLGLSPTEAFF. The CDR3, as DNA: TGTGCCAGCAGTTACCTAGGACTGTCCCCCACTGAAGCTTTCTTT.

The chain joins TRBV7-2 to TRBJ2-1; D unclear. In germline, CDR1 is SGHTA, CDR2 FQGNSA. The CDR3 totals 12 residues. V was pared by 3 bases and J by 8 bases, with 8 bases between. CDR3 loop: CASSFSPHEQFF. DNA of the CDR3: TGTGCCAGCAGCTTTTCTCCCCATGAGCAGTTCTTC.

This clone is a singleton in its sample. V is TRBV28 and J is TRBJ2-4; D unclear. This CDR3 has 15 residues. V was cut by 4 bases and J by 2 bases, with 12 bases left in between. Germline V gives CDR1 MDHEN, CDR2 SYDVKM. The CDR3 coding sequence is TGTGCCAGCAGTTCGACTCCAGCCTCCAAAAACATTCAGTACTTC. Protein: CASSSTPASKNIQYF. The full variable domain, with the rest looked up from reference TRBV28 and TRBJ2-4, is DVKVTQSSRYLVKRTGEKVFLECVQDMDHENMFWYRQDPGLGLRLIYFSYDVKMKEKGDIPEGYSVSREKKERFSLILESASTNQTSMYLCASSSTPASKNIQYFGAGTRLSVL.

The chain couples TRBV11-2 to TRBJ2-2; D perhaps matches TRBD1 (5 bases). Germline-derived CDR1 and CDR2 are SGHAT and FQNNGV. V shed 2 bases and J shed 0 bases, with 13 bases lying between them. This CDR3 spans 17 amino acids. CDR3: CASSLSRYRTNTGELFF. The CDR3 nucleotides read TGTGCCAGCAGCTTATCAAGGTACAGGACGAACACCGGGGAGCTGTTTTTT. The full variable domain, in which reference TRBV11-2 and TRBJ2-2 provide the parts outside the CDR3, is EAGVAQSPRYKIIEKRQSVAFWCNPISGHATLYWYQQILGQGPKLLIQFQNNGVVDDSQLPKDRFSAERLKGVDSTLKIQPAKLEDSAVYLCASSLSRYRTNTGELFFGEGSRLTVL.

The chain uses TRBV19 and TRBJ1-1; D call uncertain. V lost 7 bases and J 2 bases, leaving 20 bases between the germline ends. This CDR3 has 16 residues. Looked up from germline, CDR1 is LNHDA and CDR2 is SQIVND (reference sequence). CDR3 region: CASISPPGLGNTEAFF. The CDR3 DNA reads TGTGCCAGTATTTCCCCCCCGGGGTTGGGCAACACTGAAGCTTTCTTT.

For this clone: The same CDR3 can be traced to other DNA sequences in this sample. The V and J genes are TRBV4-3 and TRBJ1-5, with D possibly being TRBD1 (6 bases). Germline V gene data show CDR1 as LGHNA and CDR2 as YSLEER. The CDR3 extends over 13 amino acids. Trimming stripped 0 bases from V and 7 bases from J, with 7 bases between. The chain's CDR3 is CASSQDRGQPQHF. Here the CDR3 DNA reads TGCGCCAGCAGCCAAGATAGGGGGCAGCCCCAGCATTTT.

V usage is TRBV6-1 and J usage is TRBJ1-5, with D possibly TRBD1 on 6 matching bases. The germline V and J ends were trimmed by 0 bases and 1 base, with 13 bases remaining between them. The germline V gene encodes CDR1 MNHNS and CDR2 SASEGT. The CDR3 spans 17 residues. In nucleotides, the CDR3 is TGTGCCAGCAGTGAAGCTCGCGGGACATACAGCAATCAGCCCCAGCATTTT. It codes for CASSEARGTYSNQPQHF.

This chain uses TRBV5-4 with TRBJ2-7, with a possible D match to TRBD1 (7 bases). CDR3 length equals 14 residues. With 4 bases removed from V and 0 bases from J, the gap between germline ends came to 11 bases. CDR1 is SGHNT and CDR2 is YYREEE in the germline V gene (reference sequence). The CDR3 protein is CASSGGTASYEQYF. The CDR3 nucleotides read TGTGCCAGCAGCGGGGGGACAGCCTCCTACGAGCAGTACTTC.

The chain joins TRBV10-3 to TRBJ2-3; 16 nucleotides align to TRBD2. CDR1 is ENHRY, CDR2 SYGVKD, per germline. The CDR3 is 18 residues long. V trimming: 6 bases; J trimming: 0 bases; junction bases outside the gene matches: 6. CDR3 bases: TGTGCCATCAGGCCGGGACTAGCGGGGGGGCCTAGCACAGATACGCAGTATTTT. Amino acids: CAIRPGLAGGPSTDTQYF.

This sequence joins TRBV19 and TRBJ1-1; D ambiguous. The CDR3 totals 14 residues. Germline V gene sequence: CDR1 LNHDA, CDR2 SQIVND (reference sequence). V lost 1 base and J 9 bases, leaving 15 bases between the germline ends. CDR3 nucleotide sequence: TGTGCCAGTAGTATAGCCCCGAGAATTCCACAAGCTTTCTTT. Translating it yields CASSIAPRIPQAFF. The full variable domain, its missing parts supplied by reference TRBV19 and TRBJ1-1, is DGGITQSPKYLFRKEGQNVTLSCEQNLNHDAMYWYRQDPGQGLRLIYYSQIVNDFQKGDIAEGYSVSREKKESFPLTVTSAQKNPTAFYLCASSIAPRIPQAFFGQGTRLTVV.

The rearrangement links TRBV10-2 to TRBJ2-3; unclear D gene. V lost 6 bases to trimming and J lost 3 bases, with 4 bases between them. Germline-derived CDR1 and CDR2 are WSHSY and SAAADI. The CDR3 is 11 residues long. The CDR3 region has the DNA TGCGCCAGCAGCCCTACAGATACGCAGTATTTT. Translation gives CASSPTDTQYF.